This T cell receptor beta chain originates from a study of post-analysis software for immune sequencing data. Points from the study as a whole: Included in a set of about five TRBV segments more frequent in patients than controls were TRBV5-6, TRBV5-1 and TRBV20-1. Strong co-clustering by F measure linked samples that shared a preparation batch. Controls significantly exceeded multiple sclerosis patients in normalized Chao1 diversity.

cDNA libraries of TCR beta carried unique molecular identifiers. MiXCR was run by TCRdb on the PCR reads, yielding one entry per CDR3 protein. In the table there are roughly 800,000 distinct CDR3 sequences, under 70% of which are singletons. Regarding this clonotype: Its cognate antigen is unknown.

The CDR3 is 14 residues long. CDR1 and CDR2 from the germline V gene are SGHRS and YFSETQ. Trimming took 6 bases from V and 0 from J; bases not matched to a gene: 4. Sample: blood. This receptor was identified in a girl aged 5 to 17 with multiple sclerosis. J is TRBJ1-1 and V is TRBV5-1; 8 bases are shared with TRBD1. Here the CDR3 DNA reads TGCGCCAGCACTCGGACAGGGTTGAACACTGAAGCTTTCTTT. Amino acids: CASTRTGLNTEAFF.